Shown below are 10 T cell receptor beta chains from a single sample sequenced in a study of cytomegalovirus exposure and HLA in healthy donors. Both 60 Vbeta primers and 13 Jbeta primers went into the PCR. Profiling relied on immunoSEQ multiplex PCR, and the TCRdb table lists in-frame clones only, not all of them. The sample includes roughly 150,000 clones, approximately 77% of them seen just once. Specimen: PBMCs. These receptors all stem from a man between 18 and 35 years old in good health and CMV-seronegative.

This rearrangement joins TRBV19 to TRBJ2-5; tentatively, D is TRBD1 (5 bases). This CDR3 spans 13 amino acids. The V end lost 5 bases, the J end lost 0 bases, and 7 bases lay between the germline ends. CDR1 is LNHDA, CDR2 SQIVND, per germline (reference sequence). The CDR3 nucleotides read TGTGCCAGTAGTTCAGGGTACCAAGAGACCCAGTACTTC. Its translation: CASSSGYQETQYF.

The chain combines TRBV6-5 with TRBJ1-2; no reliable D call. Germline V gives CDR1 MNHEY, CDR2 SVGAGI. V shed 2 bases and J shed 0 bases, with 7 bases lying between them. The CDR3 runs 14 residues. CDR3 loop: CASSYGRPNYGYTF. CDR3 nucleotides: TGTGCCAGCAGTTACGGGAGACCTAACTATGGCTACACCTTC.

The CDR3 bases are TGTGCCAGCAGCCCCCCCGGGGAGCAGCCCCAGCATTTT. Its protein is CASSPPGEQPQHF. The chain joins TRBV7-9 to TRBJ1-5; D is ambiguous. CDR3 size: 13 residues. V dropped 5 bases and J dropped 7 bases, with 12 bases sitting between them. In germline, CDR1 is SEHNR, CDR2 FQNEAQ (reference sequence).

This chain uses TRBV28 with TRBJ1-2; D might be TRBD1 (6 bases). V lost 4 bases and J 4 bases, leaving 13 bases between the germline ends. The CDR3 has 14 amino acids. Germline lookup yields CDR1 MDHEN and CDR2 SYDVKM. The CDR3 DNA is TGTGCCAGCAGTTATCAGGGGCAGACCTATGGCTACACCTTC. This gives the protein CASSYQGQTYGYTF.

J is TRBJ2-7 and V is TRBV4-1; D perhaps matches TRBD2 (6 bases). The V gene lost 1 base and the J gene lost 5 bases, with 9 bases spanning the gap. The CDR3 is 13 amino acids. The germline V gene has CDR1 MGHRA and CDR2 YSYEKL. CDR3 coding DNA: TGCGCCAGCAGCCAAGGCGGGATTGACGAGCAGTACTTC. Protein: CASSQGGIDEQYF.

The chain has TRBV6-5 and TRBJ1-6, with D possibly being TRBD1 (6 bases). V was cut by 4 bases and J by 3 bases, with 13 bases left in between. Germline V CDR1 and CDR2: MNHEY, SVGAGI. The CDR3 has 16 amino acids. The CDR3: CASSWAGVGYNSPLHF. The CDR3 bases are TGTGCCAGCAGTTGGGCAGGGGTGGGCTATAATTCACCCCTCCACTTT.

The table lists this clone with a few counts. The chain uses TRBV6-5 and TRBJ2-7; tentative D call: TRBD1 (5 bases). Trimming took 0 bases from V and 1 from J, leaving 7 bases between them. The length of the CDR3 is 14 residues. The germline CDR1 and CDR2 sequences are MNHEY and SVGAGI. The CDR3 DNA is TGTGCCAGCAGTTACTCGACAGAGTCCTACGAGCAGTACTTC. It specifies CASSYSTESYEQYF.

This chain links TRBV15 with TRBJ2-5; TRBD2 aligns across 8 bases. Germline CDR1 and CDR2: LNHNV and YYDKDF (reference sequence). With V trimmed by 1 base and J by 4 bases, 8 bases remained unmatched. The CDR3 is made up of 16 amino acids. The CDR3 DNA reads as TGTGCCACCAGCAGAGTGCCAAGCGGGAGTGGAGAGACCCAGTACTTC. This encodes CATSRVPSGSGETQYF.

This clone was observed a few times. V is TRBV6-5 and J is TRBJ2-3, with TRBD2 matching 7 bases. After removal of 5 bases from V and 10 bases from J, the junction contained 6 bases not matched to a gene. The CDR3 spans 12 residues. CDR1 and CDR2 (germline): MNHEY, SVGAGI. The CDR3 DNA sequence: TGTGCCAGCAGTCCCGGCGGGAGTCCGCAGTATTTT. It codes for CASSPGGSPQYF.

This clone was seen a single time. The rearrangement uses TRBV5-1 and TRBJ2-2; the match to TRBD1 covers 9 bases. The ends lost 4 bases at V and 4 bases at J; junction bases unmatched: 5. Per the germline V gene, CDR1 is SGHRS and CDR2 is YFSETQ. The CDR3 runs to 15 residues. The CDR3 region is CASSPTGGVTGELFF. DNA of the CDR3: TGCGCCAGCAGCCCCACAGGGGGCGTCACCGGGGAGCTGTTTTTT. The whole variable domain, filled in from reference TRBV5-1 and TRBJ2-2, reads KAGVTQTPRYLIKTRGQQVTLSCSPISGHRSVSWYQQTPGQGLQFLFEYFSETQRNKGNFPGRFSGRQFSNSRSEMNVSTLELGDSALYLCASSPTGGVTGELFFGEGSRLTVL.